This T cell receptor beta chain was recovered during a study of T cell repertoires in cytomegalovirus infection. About the research overall: TCR beta signatures that were public indicated CMV infection and matching HLA type.

The trim removed 4 bases at V and 3 bases at J, leaving 14 bases unmatched. CDR3 length: 17 residues. TCRdb itself ran the reads through MiXCR, one entry per CDR3 protein. Of almost 550,000 distinct CDR3 sequences listed, 15% to 20% are singletons. This clonotype has at least ten counts. This rearrangement joins TRBV12-3 or TRBV12-4 to TRBJ2-5, with TRBD2 matching over 7 bases. The sequence derives from a human donor in good health (CMV status not recorded). Some clones in this sample may be carry-over from other donors' samples. The sample taken for sequencing was CD8+ T cells from PBMCs. CDR3 DNA sequence: TGTGCCAGCAGTTCCTCCGCGGGCGGGGGTTCCGAAGAGACCCAGTACTTC. Translating it yields CASSSSAGGGSEETQYF.